These 10 T cell receptor beta chains share one sample of origin, sequenced in a study of blood T cell repertoires in COVID-19. TCRdb's copy holds only in-frame clones and misses some; the assay was immunoSEQ multiplex PCR. The table shows 150,000 or so clones, with about three quarters occurring only once. The sample was peripheral blood. The receptors were sampled from a woman aged 80 or older with active or convalescent COVID-19.

The chain has TRBV30 and TRBJ2-5; no firm D call. The CDR3 sequence is 12 residues long. V lost 3 bases and J 4 bases, leaving 9 bases between the germline ends. Germline CDR1 is GTSNPN and CDR2 is SVGIG (reference sequence). Written as DNA, the CDR3 is TGTGCCTGGAGAGCCCCCCCAGAGACCCAGTACTTC. Translating it yields CAWRAPPETQYF.

The rearrangement links TRBV19 to TRBJ2-2; D is unresolved. Looked up from germline, CDR1 is LNHDA and CDR2 is SQIVND (reference sequence). V was cut by 5 bases and J by 0 bases, with 7 bases left in between. The CDR3 is 14 residues long. CDR3 sequence: CASSSLSNTGELFF. DNA of the CDR3: TGTGCCAGTAGTTCTCTATCGAACACCGGGGAGCTGTTTTTT. The full variable domain, with the rest looked up from reference TRBV19 and TRBJ2-2, is DGGITQSPKYLFRKEGQNVTLSCEQNLNHDAMYWYRQDPGQGLRLIYYSQIVNDFQKGDIAEGYSVSREKKESFPLTVTSAQKNPTAFYLCASSSLSNTGELFFGEGSRLTVL.

This clone is termed medium-sized. V is TRBV24-1 and J is TRBJ1-2, with TRBD1 matching over 8 bases. The CDR3 runs to 15 residues. V trimming: 3 bases; J trimming: 6 bases; junction bases outside the gene matches: 8. Germline CDR1 reads KGHDR; CDR2 reads SFDVKD. CDR3 residues: CATSDGDRGLDGYTF. The CDR3 DNA reads TGTGCCACCAGTGATGGAGACAGGGGACTTGATGGCTACACCTTC.

A single count supports this clone. The genes are TRBV2 and TRBJ1-1, with 7 bases that match TRBD1. This CDR3 is built from 11 residues. Unmatched junction bases numbered 5, after V lost 8 bases and J lost 8 bases. Per germline, CDR1 SNHLY and CDR2 FYNNEI. DNA for the CDR3: TGTGCCAGCCACGGGACAGCCGAAGCTTTCTTT. Its translation: CASHGTAEAFF. The variable domain in full, completed from reference TRBV2 and TRBJ1-1, reads EPEVTQTPSHQVTQMGQEVILRCVPISNHLYFYWYRQILGQKVEFLVSFYNNEISEKSEIFDDQFSVERPDGSNFTLKIRSTKLEDSAMYFCASHGTAEAFFGQGTRLTVV.

CDR3 protein: CAINQDRRYGYTF. The CDR3 DNA reads as TGTGCCATCAATCAGGACAGGAGATATGGCTACACCTTC. V is TRBV10-3 and J is TRBJ1-2; 7 bases are a match to TRBD1. V gave up 7 bases and J gave up 5 bases; unmatched junction bases: 7. Germline CDR1 is ENHRY and CDR2 is SYGVKD. This CDR3 comprises 13 residues.

The chain carries TRBV7-2 and TRBJ2-3; 10 positions match TRBD2. CDR1 and CDR2 from the germline V gene are SGHTA and FQGNSA. The CDR3 spans 16 residues. Trimming at V came to 6 bases and at J to 4 bases, leaving 10 bases not matched to a gene. This chain's CDR3 is CASSFRAGGRADTQYF. Written as DNA, the CDR3 is TGTGCCAGCAGTTTCAGAGCGGGGGGGCGCGCAGATACGCAGTATTTT.

The rearrangement links TRBV19 to TRBJ1-6; 8 nucleotides agree with TRBD1. The V gene's germline CDR1 is LNHDA and CDR2 SQIVND (reference sequence). This CDR3 is 15 amino acids long. The junction had 5 bases not matched to a gene; V was cut back by 4 bases and J by 6 bases. The chain's CDR3 is CASSNQGAVNSPLHF. The CDR3 DNA sequence: TGTGCCAGTAGTAACCAGGGGGCAGTTAATTCACCCCTCCACTTT.

The rearrangement uses TRBV2 and TRBJ1-2; D may be TRBD1 (5 bases). The CDR3 consists of 15 residues. The V and J ends lost 3 bases and 0 bases respectively, with 11 bases between them. Germline CDR1 reads SNHLY; CDR2 reads FYNNEI. CDR3 nucleotides: TGTGCCAGCAGTGATCTTCCAGGGACTAACTATGGCTACACCTTC. It translates to CASSDLPGTNYGYTF. Full variable domain (remainder filled in from reference TRBV2 and TRBJ1-2): EPEVTQTPSHQVTQMGQEVILRCVPISNHLYFYWYRQILGQKVEFLVSFYNNEISEKSEIFDDQFSVERPDGSNFTLKIRSTKLEDSAMYFCASSDLPGTNYGYTFGSGTRLTVV.

The chain links TRBV19 to TRBJ2-1; 10 nucleotides match TRBD1. V shed 2 bases and J 8 bases; nucleotides not matched to a gene: 9. The CDR3 runs 16 residues. CDR1 is LNHDA, CDR2 SQIVND, per germline (reference sequence). The CDR3 reads CASSIQTGGGMDEQFF. CDR3 DNA: TGTGCCAGTAGTATACAGACAGGGGGCGGTATGGATGAGCAGTTCTTC. The whole variable domain, remainder taken from reference TRBV19 and TRBJ2-1, is DGGITQSPKYLFRKEGQNVTLSCEQNLNHDAMYWYRQDPGQGLRLIYYSQIVNDFQKGDIAEGYSVSREKKESFPLTVTSAQKNPTAFYLCASSIQTGGGMDEQFFGPGTRLTVL.

The chain employs TRBV9 and TRBJ1-6; perhaps TRBD1 as D (5 bases). The CDR3 is 14 amino acids. CDR1 SGDLS and CDR2 YYNGEE come from the germline V gene. V was cut by 0 bases and J by 7 bases, with 8 bases left in between. CDR3 loop: CASSVESGNSPLHF. The CDR3 region has the DNA TGTGCCAGCAGCGTAGAGTCAGGGAATTCACCCCTCCACTTT.